These 22 T cell receptor beta chains were all obtained from the same sample, sequenced in a study of beta chain features in type 1 diabetes. Investigators reverse transcribed all isolated RNA, so they sequenced expressed TCRB transcripts. Sequencing was performed with immunoSEQ multiplex PCR; in TCRdb, only in-frame clones are kept and a portion is missing. The sample contains roughly 250,000 clones, approximately 70% of which appear only once. The source material was naive CD4+ T cells from blood. The receptors were sampled from a young man in good health.

CDR3 nucleotides: TGTGCCTGGAGTGTTTGGAGAAGGGAAGAGACCCAGTACTTC. Translated, it gives CAWSVWRREETQYF. This chain joins TRBV30 and TRBJ2-5; D ambiguous. Germline loops: CDR1 GTSNPN, CDR2 SVGIG (reference sequence). The germline V and J ends were trimmed by 0 bases and 3 bases, with 11 bases remaining between them. This CDR3 has 14 amino acids.

V is TRBV29-1 and J is TRBJ2-7; possibly TRBD1 for D (6 bases). CDR3 size: 14 residues. From germline, CDR1 is SQVTM and CDR2 ANQGSEA. V dropped 1 base and J dropped 2 bases, with 12 bases sitting between them. The CDR3 nucleotides are TGCAGCGTTGAAGGGGGACATAACCCCTACGAGCAGTACTTC. Translation: CSVEGGHNPYEQYF.

This chain joins TRBV29-1 and TRBJ2-1; D unresolved. The CDR3 loop spans 13 amino acids. CDR1 and CDR2 from the germline V gene are SQVTM and ANQGSEA. V lost 3 bases and J 6 bases, leaving 12 bases between the germline ends. The CDR3 coding sequence is TGCAGCGTTGACCGGGCCTCGGGCAATGAGCAGTTCTTC. Its translation: CSVDRASGNEQFF.

The rearrangement uses TRBV19 and TRBJ2-1; D is unclear. V was shortened by 6 bases and J by 6 bases, with 9 bases between the two germline ends. Germline V CDR1 and CDR2: LNHDA, SQIVND (reference sequence). CDR3 length equals 12 residues. The CDR3 nucleotides are TGTGCCAGTAGCGAAGCATCCAATGAGCAGTTCTTC. It specifies CASSEASNEQFF.

This clone was detected a few times. The chain joins TRBV14 to TRBJ2-5, with D possibly TRBD2 on 5 matching bases. V was clipped by 2 bases and J by 1 base, with 20 bases between them. Germline-derived CDR1 and CDR2 are SGHDN and FVKESK. The CDR3 runs 18 residues. CDR3 bases: TGTGCCAGCAGCCAACTAATCCTACTAGGGCGGCCCCAAGAGACCCAGTACTTC. Translating it yields CASSQLILLGRPQETQYF.

This clone was observed a handful of times. The J gene is TRBJ2-2, the V gene TRBV9; D gene uncertain. Germline CDR1 SGDLS, CDR2 YYNGEE. Trimming took off 3 bases at V and 7 bases at J, with 7 bases between the two ends. This CDR3 region has 12 residues. CDR3 DNA sequence: TGTGCCAGCAGCGCATCCTTCGGGGAGCTGTTTTTT. Amino acid sequence: CASSASFGELFF.

The chain combines TRBV9 with TRBJ1-3; no firm D call. V was cut by 0 bases and J by 11 bases, with 9 bases left in between. Germline-derived CDR1 and CDR2 are SGDLS and YYNGEE. This CDR3 has 12 residues. The CDR3 reads CASSVVGGAIYF. CDR3 sequence (DNA): TGTGCCAGCAGCGTAGTTGGCGGCGCCATATATTTT.

The chain is built from TRBV27 and TRBJ2-3, with D perhaps matching TRBD2 (6 bases). CDR3 length: 16 residues. With 5 bases removed from V and 0 bases from J, the gap between germline ends came to 15 bases. Germline CDR1 and CDR2: MNHEY and SMNVEV (reference sequence). The CDR3 spells CASSKDSGTSTDTQYF. CDR3 DNA: TGTGCCAGCAGTAAGGATAGCGGTACTAGCACAGATACGCAGTATTTT.

The V gene is TRBV6-5, the J gene TRBJ2-1; D is perhaps TRBD1 (5 bases). This CDR3 contains 11 residues. Germline V gene data show CDR1 as MNHEY and CDR2 as SVGAGI. Trimming stripped 7 bases from V and 9 bases from J, with 10 bases between. CDR3 region: CASTQGREQFF. The CDR3 nucleotides read TGTGCCAGCACCCAGGGCCGTGAGCAGTTCTTC.

The chain has TRBV29-1 and TRBJ2-1, with TRBD2 identical over 9 bases. Germline V gene sequence: CDR1 SQVTM, CDR2 ANQGSEA. V lost 7 bases to trimming and J lost 1 base; unmatched junction nucleotides: 2. CDR3 size: 13 residues. DNA of the CDR3: TGCAGCGGACTAGCGGCATCCTACAATGAGCAGTTCTTC. Its translation is CSGLAASYNEQFF.

The rearrangement links TRBV30 to TRBJ2-5; D might be TRBD1 (5 bases). CDR3 length: 14 amino acids. Looked up from germline, CDR1 is GTSNPN and CDR2 is SVGIG (reference sequence). V shed 3 bases and J shed 2 bases, with 13 bases lying between them. The CDR3 here is CAWSSDRVQETQYF. The CDR3 bases are TGTGCCTGGAGCTCTGACAGAGTACAAGAGACCCAGTACTTC.

In its sample, this clone was seen a few times. V gene TRBV29-1 combines with J gene TRBJ2-7; tentatively, D is TRBD1 or TRBD2 (6 bases each). The length of the CDR3 is 13 residues. V was shortened by 4 bases and J by 5 bases, with 15 bases between the two germline ends. Germline values: CDR1 SQVTM, CDR2 ANQGSEA. CDR3 bases: TGCAGCGTTGCTGCGCTGGGGGGCCACGAGCAGTACTTC. It yields the protein CSVAALGGHEQYF.

The genes are TRBV7-2 and TRBJ2-1; weak D call: TRBD1 (5 bases). The CDR3 runs to 16 residues. The V gene lost 5 bases and the J gene lost 3 bases, with 17 bases spanning the gap. Germline CDR1 reads SGHTA; CDR2 reads FQGNSA. CDR3 amino acids: CASSAGGRGIYNEQFF. CDR3 DNA sequence: TGTGCCAGCAGCGCTGGCGGAAGGGGAATCTACAATGAGCAGTTCTTC.

This chain connects TRBV25-1 to TRBJ2-2; a possible D gene is TRBD2 (6 bases). Germline V gives CDR1 MGHDK, CDR2 SYGVNS. Trimming stripped 8 bases from V and 0 bases from J, with 19 bases between. The CDR3 spans 17 residues. The CDR3 DNA is TGTGCCAGCGGGCGGAGGGTTGGTCCCGCGAACACCGGGGAGCTGTTTTTT. Amino acid sequence: CASGRRVGPANTGELFF.

This clone was counted only a few times. This rearrangement joins TRBV29-1 to TRBJ2-2; weak D call: TRBD2 (5 bases). The CDR3 totals 13 residues. CDR1 is SQVTM, CDR2 ANQGSEA, per germline. V gave up 5 bases and J gave up 4 bases, with 11 bases separating them. The CDR3 loop reads CSVRGSTTGELFF. The DNA of the CDR3 is TGCAGCGTTAGAGGGAGTACCACCGGGGAGCTGTTTTTT.

This clone showed up just a few times. The V and J genes are TRBV29-1 and TRBJ2-5; D remains ambiguous. The V end was cut by 0 bases, the J end by 5 bases, with 10 bases between. The CDR3 is made up of 13 amino acids. The germline V gene encodes CDR1 SQVTM and CDR2 ANQGSEA. The CDR3 nucleotides read TGCAGCGTTGAAGATCGGAGCTGGGAGACCCAGTACTTC. As protein: CSVEDRSWETQYF.

CDR3 protein: CASSPPNGDTQYF. In DNA, the CDR3 is TGTGCCAGCTCACCACCGAACGGGGATACGCAGTATTTT. The chain combines TRBV18 with TRBJ2-3; no reliable D call. Trimming removed 0 bases from V and 6 bases from J, with 7 bases in between. The CDR3 extends over 13 amino acids. Germline CDR1 KGHSH, CDR2 LQKENI.

The J gene is TRBJ2-5, the V gene TRBV28; TRBD2 matches 14 bases. The germline V gene has CDR1 MDHEN and CDR2 SYDVKM. The CDR3 sequence is 14 residues long. The J segment lost 9 bases and the V segment lost 6 bases, leaving 6 bases of the junction unmatched. The CDR3 DNA reads as TGTGCCAGCAGGACCCCGGGACTAGCGGGGGCCCAGTACTTC. This codes for CASRTPGLAGAQYF. The whole variable domain, filled in from reference TRBV28 and TRBJ2-5, reads DVKVTQSSRYLVKRTGEKVFLECVQDMDHENMFWYRQDPGLGLRLIYFSYDVKMKEKGDIPEGYSVSREKKERFSLILESASTNQTSMYLCASRTPGLAGAQYFGPGTRLLVL.

The chain combines TRBV28 with TRBJ1-2, with a tentative D call TRBD1 (6 bases). Germline V gene data show CDR1 as MDHEN and CDR2 as SYDVKM. The germline V and J ends were trimmed by 2 bases and 8 bases, with 15 bases remaining between them. The CDR3 loop spans 14 amino acids. The CDR3 is CASSLPDRLGGYTF. CDR3 DNA sequence: TGTGCCAGCAGTTTACCGGACAGACTGGGAGGCTACACCTTC.

The chain joins TRBV27 to TRBJ2-2; no firm D call. CDR3 length: 12 amino acids. In germline, CDR1 is MNHEY, CDR2 SMNVEV (reference sequence). Trimming left V 3 bases short and J 3 bases short, with 2 bases between. The CDR3 loop reads CASSFYTGELFF. In DNA form, the CDR3 reads TGTGCCAGCAGTTTCTACACCGGGGAGCTGTTTTTT.

This sequence joins TRBV19 and TRBJ2-3; unclear D gene. CDR1 and CDR2 (germline): LNHDA, SQIVND (reference sequence). V shed 6 bases and J shed 1 base, with 17 bases lying between them. This CDR3 has 16 amino acids. CDR3 sequence: CASRARASLGTDTQYF. The CDR3 DNA reads TGTGCCAGTAGGGCCCGGGCCTCGCTCGGCACAGATACGCAGTATTTT.

This clone was seen only a few times. This chain connects TRBV2 to TRBJ2-4; the D is unclear. The CDR3 contains 15 residues. The germline CDR1 and CDR2 sequences are SNHLY and FYNNEI. V gave up 1 base and J gave up 0 bases, with 7 bases separating them. The CDR3 DNA sequence: TGTGCCAGCAGTGAAGGATATTTAGCCAAAAACATTCAGTACTTC. Translated: CASSEGYLAKNIQYF.